Here is one TCR beta chain with its context. These data belong to a study of blood T cell repertoires in COVID-19. Study at large: Specimens from acute and convalescent COVID-19 originated in the United States, Italy and Spain.

Authors' data handling: Estimation of nucleated cell counts was performed using reference gene primer amplification. Assay: immunoSEQ multiplex PCR; the TCRdb copy retains only in-frame clones and omits some. V and J calls plus clone size are reproduced from that table; the DNA served to infer D and trimming. The table records 190,000 or so clones, 70% to 85% of them present only once. The germline CDR1 and CDR2 sequences are MDHEN and SYDVKM. This CDR3 contains 17 residues. Trimming took 5 bases from V and 3 from J; bases not matched to a gene: 9. The sequencing sample was made of peripheral blood. This TCR was sampled from a human donor with acute or convalescent COVID-19. The donor label of this sample is uncertain. The J gene is TRBJ2-3, the V gene TRBV28; 12 bases are a match to TRBD2. The CDR3 spells CASSVFLAGGRTDTQYF. CDR3 in DNA: TGTGCCAGCAGTGTCTTCCTAGCGGGAGGGAGGACAGATACGCAGTATTTT.